Listed below are T cell receptor beta chains from one sample, sequenced in a study of vaccination and CD4 T cells after COVID-19. These TCRs are of unknown antigen specificity. TCRdb reprocessed the PCR reads with MiXCR, giving one entry per CDR3 protein. The table has fewer than 20,000 distinct CDR3 sequences, 50% to 55% seen once. Sequenced input: CD4+ T cells from blood, cultured in vitro. The receptors shown here come from a human donor who had recovered from COVID-19. The CDR3 runs from the conserved cysteine through the conserved F or W. Fields, in order: V gene, clone size, D gene, J gene, CDR3 DNA, CDR3 protein. The D gene is left open where the match is weak. Rows may omit the clone size; those that give it use once, few, many or a size class.

v_gene: TRBV20-1; abundance: .; d_gene: TRBD1; j_gene: TRBJ2-7; CDR3nt: TGCAGTGCTGCGACAGGGGGAACCTACGAGCAGTACTTC; CDR3aa: CSAATGGTYEQYF
v_gene: TRBV29-1; abundance: .; d_gene: .; j_gene: TRBJ1-1; CDR3nt: TGCAGCGTTGAGACGGAGAACACTGAAGCTTTCTTT; CDR3aa: CSVETENTEAFF
v_gene: TRBV4-3; abundance: .; d_gene: .; j_gene: TRBJ1-5; CDR3nt: TGCGCCAGCAGCCAAGATCTAGGGAACCTGAATCAGCCCCAGCATTTT; CDR3aa: CASSQDLGNLNQPQHF
v_gene: TRBV7-2; abundance: few; d_gene: TRBD1; j_gene: TRBJ2-7; CDR3nt: TGTGCCAGCAGCTTGTTTACGACAGGGGGCGACGAGCAGTACTTC; CDR3aa: CASSLFTTGGDEQYF
v_gene: TRBV11-2; abundance: .; d_gene: .; j_gene: TRBJ1-5; CDR3nt: TGTGCCAGCAGCCCAGAAGTAAGGGGAGAGAGCAATCAGCCCCAGCATTTT; CDR3aa: CASSPEVRGESNQPQHF
v_gene: TRBV28; abundance: few; d_gene: .; j_gene: TRBJ2-7; CDR3nt: TGTGCCAGCAGTCCCTTAGCCGACAGCTCCTACGAGCAGTACTTC; CDR3aa: CASSPLADSSYEQYF
v_gene: TRBV30; abundance: .; d_gene: TRBD1; j_gene: TRBJ1-6; CDR3nt: TGTGCCTGGAGTGGGACAGGGGGCCTTTTCTCTTATTTGTCACCCCTCCACTTT; CDR3aa: CAWSGTGGLFSYLSPLHF
v_gene: TRBV28; abundance: .; d_gene: .; j_gene: TRBJ2-5; CDR3nt: TGTGCCAGCACAGGGGTAAGAGAGACCCAGTACTTC; CDR3aa: CASTGVRETQYF
v_gene: TRBV30; abundance: few; d_gene: .; j_gene: TRBJ2-7; CDR3nt: TGTGCCTGGACTAAATACTCGGGACGGGTCGCCTACGAGCAGTACTTC; CDR3aa: CAWTKYSGRVAYEQYF
v_gene: TRBV19; abundance: .; d_gene: TRBD2; j_gene: TRBJ2-3; CDR3nt: TGTGCCAGTAGCACTACTAGCGCCTTCACAGATACGCAGTATTTT; CDR3aa: CASSTTSAFTDTQYF
v_gene: TRBV10-3; abundance: .; d_gene: TRBD1; j_gene: TRBJ1-2; CDR3nt: TGTGCCACCAATCAGGGGACAGGGGCTACCTATGGCTACACCTTC; CDR3aa: CATNQGTGATYGYTF
v_gene: TRBV2; abundance: .; d_gene: .; j_gene: TRBJ2-3; CDR3nt: TGTGCCAGCAGTGAGGCCAGAGTCACAGATACGCAGTATTTT; CDR3aa: CASSEARVTDTQYF
v_gene: TRBV7-2; abundance: .; d_gene: TRBD1; j_gene: TRBJ1-2; CDR3nt: TGTGCCAGCAGCTCGGGACAGGGTTCCCGCTATGGCTACACCTTC; CDR3aa: CASSSGQGSRYGYTF
v_gene: TRBV6-1; abundance: few; d_gene: TRBD1; j_gene: TRBJ1-5; CDR3nt: TGTGCCAGCGGCCACCGGGACAGGAGGAATCAGCCCCAGCATTTT; CDR3aa: CASGHRDRRNQPQHF
v_gene: TRBV27; abundance: .; d_gene: TRBD2; j_gene: TRBJ2-3; CDR3nt: TGTGCCAGCAGTTTAACCCCTAGCGGGGGGATCACAGATACGCAGTATTTT; CDR3aa: CASSLTPSGGITDTQYF
v_gene: TRBV20-1; abundance: few; d_gene: .; j_gene: TRBJ2-3; CDR3nt: TGCAGTGCTAGTAAAGCAGACCACAACACAGATACGCAGTATTTT; CDR3aa: CSASKADHNTDTQYF
v_gene: TRBV15; abundance: few; d_gene: .; j_gene: TRBJ1-1; CDR3nt: TGTGCCACCAGCAGCAGGGATAACACTGAAGCTTTCTTT; CDR3aa: CATSSRDNTEAFF
v_gene: TRBV20-1; abundance: medium-sized; d_gene: TRBD1; j_gene: TRBJ1-6; CDR3nt: TGCAGTGCTAGAGGGTCAGGGGGCTCCAAGAATTCACCCCTCCACTTT; CDR3aa: CSARGSGGSKNSPLHF